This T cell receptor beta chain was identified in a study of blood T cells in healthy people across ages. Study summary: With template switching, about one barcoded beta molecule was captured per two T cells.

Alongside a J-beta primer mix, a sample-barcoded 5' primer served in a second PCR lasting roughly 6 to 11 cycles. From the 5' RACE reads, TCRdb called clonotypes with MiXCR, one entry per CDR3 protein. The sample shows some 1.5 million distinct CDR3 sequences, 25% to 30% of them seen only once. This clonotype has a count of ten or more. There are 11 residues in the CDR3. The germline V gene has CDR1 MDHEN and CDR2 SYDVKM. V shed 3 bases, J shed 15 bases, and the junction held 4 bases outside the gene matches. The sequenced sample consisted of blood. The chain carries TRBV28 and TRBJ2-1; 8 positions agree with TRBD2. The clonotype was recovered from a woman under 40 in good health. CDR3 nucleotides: TGTGCCAGCAGTTTCGGGACTAGGAGGTTCTTC. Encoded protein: CASSFGTRRFF.